Listed here is a single T cell receptor beta chain. This receptor's antigen is unknown. No base quality values were provided; no much bigger clone lies one nucleotide off. Collaborating institutions collected whole blood in K2EDTA tubes following their own protocols. For TCRbeta analysis, collaborator samples were shipped as frozen whole blood, as isolated PBMCs, or as DNA extracted from either sample type. This record belongs to a study of blood T cell repertoires in COVID-19 (dated by TCRdb to about 2020). General notes on the study: Collaborator samples came from the United States, Italy and Spain and covered acute and convalescent phases of COVID-19. HLA class I and class II types, where available, came from metadata supplied by the sample provider rather than from assay-based typing. The sample metadata nearly always contained a de-identified subject ID, COVID-19 status, age in years and sex. Samples came from the ongoing ImmuneRACE study (first 160 participants) plus 1,254 subjects from 6 global collaborators. The repertoires were released in a freely available public database meant as a resource for research on the immune response to SARS-CoV-2. Subjects who had been exposed to COVID-19, were actively infected with it, or had recovered from it provided the deeply sampled blood TCRbeta repertoires that made up the dataset. The prospective study material was composed of cDNA or gDNA derived from T cells, B-cell-depleted T cells, or PBMCs. Points the paper makes about the study in general: The quantity of clinical and demographic metadata differed by source and by participant and was supplied without curation.

TCRbeta CDR3 regions were amplified from genomic DNA using the immunoSEQ Assay, a bias-controlled multiplex PCR. As for how the authors treated the data: Nucleated cell counts per sample were estimated from amplification of reference gene primers within the assay. Sequence reads were collapsed and filtered to measure the absolute abundance of every unique TCRbeta CDR3 rearrangement. For each sample, productive Simpson clonality was calculated as the square root of Simpson's diversity index across productive rearrangements. TCRdb took over this immuneACCESS table, retaining in-frame rearrangements with V and J assigned. Such tables are incomplete; in checked studies, under half of the missing clones stem from an unresolved V gene, and the remainder is unexplained. The V and J calls and clone size are taken from that table; D and trimming were inferred from the DNA. This sample holds under 150,000 clones; 70% to 90% were observed only once. The ten most abundant clones make up around 3.1% of the sample.

The germline ends are 16 bases apart after V is trimmed by 6 bases and J by 2 bases. The CDR3 runs 16 residues from the cysteine to the phenylalanine. Only the CDR3 region is kept as DNA, spanning 48 bases read in frame from base 1. The germline V gene specifies MNHEY as CDR1 and SVGEGT as CDR2. This sequence uses TRBV6-2 or TRBV6-3 and TRBJ2-2; TRBD2 is possibly the D segment (6 matching bases). This TCR came from a woman in her thirties or forties with active or convalescent COVID-19. The sample was peripheral blood. The encoded CDR3 is CASSLNLAPNTGELFF. The DNA sequence reads TGTGCCAGCAGCCTAAATCTAGCGCCCAACACCGGGGAGCTGTTTTTT.